Many counts were recorded for the clone carrying this T cell receptor (beta chain). These data come from a study of T cells in Graves' hyperthyroidism and ophthalmopathy. On the study more broadly: Blood was drawn when the patient was first diagnosed and still untreated.

The CDR3 is made up of 14 amino acids. Deletions cut 3 bases from V and 2 bases from J, with 11 bases between. Germline CDR1 is LGHDT and CDR2 is YNNKEL (reference sequence). Using RNA transcripts as the source, TCR beta CDR3 regions were amplified. HTBI primers were employed in a first-round RT-PCR of the TCR CDR3. TCRdb ran MiXCR on the multiplex PCR reads and lists one entry per CDR3 protein. The sample holds 300,000 to 400,000 distinct CDR3 sequences, around a sixth seen once. This TCR derives from a woman aged 45 to 65 with Graves' hyperthyroidism. The sample consisted of blood. The V gene is TRBV3-1, the J gene TRBJ2-7; weak D call: TRBD2 (6 bases). The CDR3 sequence: CASSHWDSAYEQYF. For the CDR3, the DNA is TGTGCCAGCAGCCATTGGGACTCCGCCTACGAGCAGTACTTC.